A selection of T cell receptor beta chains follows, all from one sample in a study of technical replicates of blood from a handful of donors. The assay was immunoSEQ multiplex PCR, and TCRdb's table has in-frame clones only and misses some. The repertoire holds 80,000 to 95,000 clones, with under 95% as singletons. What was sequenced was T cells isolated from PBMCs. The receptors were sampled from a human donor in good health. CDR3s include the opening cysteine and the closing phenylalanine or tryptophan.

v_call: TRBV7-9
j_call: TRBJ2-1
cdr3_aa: CASSPPAAGGPYNEQFF

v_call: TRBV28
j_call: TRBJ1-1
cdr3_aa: CASFQAGYGNTEAFF

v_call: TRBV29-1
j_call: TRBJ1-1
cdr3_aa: CSVEVVVTGQGNTEAFF

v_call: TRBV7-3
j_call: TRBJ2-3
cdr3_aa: CASSFTGGPTDTQYF

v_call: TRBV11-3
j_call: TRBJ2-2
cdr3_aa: CASSPGGGDRTGELFF

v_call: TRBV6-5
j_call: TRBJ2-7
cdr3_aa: CASRDGGPGYEQYF

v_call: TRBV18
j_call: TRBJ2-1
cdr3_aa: CASSPRQVQGSSYNEQFF

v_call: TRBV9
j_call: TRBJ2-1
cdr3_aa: CASRATGVQSNEQFF

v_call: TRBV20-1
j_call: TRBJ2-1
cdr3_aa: CSARAGSEQFF

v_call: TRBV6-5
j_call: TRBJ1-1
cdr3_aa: CASSSTSQGANTEAFF

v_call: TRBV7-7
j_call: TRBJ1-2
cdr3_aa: CASSPEGQGLYGYTF

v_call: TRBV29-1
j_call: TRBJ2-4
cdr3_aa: CSVEDLSSTPEGANIQYF

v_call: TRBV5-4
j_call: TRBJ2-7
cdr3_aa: CASSLHGTSGINEQYF

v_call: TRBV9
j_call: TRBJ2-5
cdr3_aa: CASSVLAGGDQETQYF

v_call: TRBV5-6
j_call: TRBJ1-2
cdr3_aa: CASSPTDYYGYTF

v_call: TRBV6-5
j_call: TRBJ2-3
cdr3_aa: CASRPGQGTDTQYF

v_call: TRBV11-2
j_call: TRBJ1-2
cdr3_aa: CASSLLAGGYGYTF

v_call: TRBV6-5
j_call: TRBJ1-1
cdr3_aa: CASSPQGVGFAEAFF

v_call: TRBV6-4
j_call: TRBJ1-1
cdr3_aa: CASSDGTGYSEAFF

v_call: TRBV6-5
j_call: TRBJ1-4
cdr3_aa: CASSYNADSGEKLFF

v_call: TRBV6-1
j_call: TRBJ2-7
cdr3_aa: CASSVQGGYSYEQYF

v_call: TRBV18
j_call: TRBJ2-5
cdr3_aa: CASSPTGTSLETQYF

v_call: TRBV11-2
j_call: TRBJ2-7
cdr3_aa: CASSLLRETYEQYF

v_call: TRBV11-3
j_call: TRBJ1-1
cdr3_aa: CASSPHPRRERYTEAFF

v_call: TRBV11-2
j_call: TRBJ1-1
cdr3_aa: CASSPRPTGAYKAFF

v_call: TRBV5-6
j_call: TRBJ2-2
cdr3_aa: CASSYKTTGLSGELFF

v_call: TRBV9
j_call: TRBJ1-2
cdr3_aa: CASSVAGTGTNYGYTF

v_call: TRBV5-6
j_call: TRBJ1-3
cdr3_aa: CASSLGSSGNTIYF

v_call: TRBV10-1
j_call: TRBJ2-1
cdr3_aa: CASSEWTGNEQFF

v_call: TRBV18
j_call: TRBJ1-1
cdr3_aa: CASSLGQGVEAFF

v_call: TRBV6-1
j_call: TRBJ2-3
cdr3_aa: CASSEVASGSIRHLTDTQYF

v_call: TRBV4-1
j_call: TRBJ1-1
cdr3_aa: CASSQVLRDRGFTEAFF

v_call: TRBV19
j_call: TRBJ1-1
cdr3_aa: CASSIGGRLAEAFF

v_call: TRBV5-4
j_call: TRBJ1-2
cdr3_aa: CASSLHQVIYGYTF

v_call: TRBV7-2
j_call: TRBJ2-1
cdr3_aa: CASSLEFRPSGRAEQFF

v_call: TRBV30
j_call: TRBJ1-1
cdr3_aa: CAWSPGTEAFF

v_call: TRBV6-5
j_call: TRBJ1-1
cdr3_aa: CASSYSKNTEAFF

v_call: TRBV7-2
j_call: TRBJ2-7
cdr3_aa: CASSLAGGPEQYF

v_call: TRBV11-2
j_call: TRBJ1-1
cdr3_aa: CASSLGPGGSTEAFF

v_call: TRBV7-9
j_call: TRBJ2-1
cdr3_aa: CASSVTSGASSSSYNEQFF

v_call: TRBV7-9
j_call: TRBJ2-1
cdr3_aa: CATKRDEQFF

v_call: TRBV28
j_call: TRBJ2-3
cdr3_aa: CASSLSWDGGDTQYF

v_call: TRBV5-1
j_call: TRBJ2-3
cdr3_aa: CASSQGTLTTDTQYF

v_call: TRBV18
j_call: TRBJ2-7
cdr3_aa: CASSQGQVSNF

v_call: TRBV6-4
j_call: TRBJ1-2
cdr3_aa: CASSDSSQADYGYTF

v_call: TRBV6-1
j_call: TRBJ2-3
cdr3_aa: CASGRTITSTDTQYF

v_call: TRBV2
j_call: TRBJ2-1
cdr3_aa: CASKRGGNEQFF

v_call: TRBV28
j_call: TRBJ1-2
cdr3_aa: CASSPTEGGYGYTF

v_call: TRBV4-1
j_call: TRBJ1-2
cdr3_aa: CASNQGRGDYGYTF

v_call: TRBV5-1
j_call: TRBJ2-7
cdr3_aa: CASMVSSGYEQYF

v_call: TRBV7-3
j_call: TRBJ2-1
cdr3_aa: CASSLQSNNEQFF

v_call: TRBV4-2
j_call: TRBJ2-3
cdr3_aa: CASTSRSGGAGDTQYF

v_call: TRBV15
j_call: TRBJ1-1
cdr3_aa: CATSRRSGGDRAFF

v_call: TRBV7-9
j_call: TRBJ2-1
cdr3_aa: CASSSAPGPRRQFF

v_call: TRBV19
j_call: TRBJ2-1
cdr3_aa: CASSYLFEEQFF